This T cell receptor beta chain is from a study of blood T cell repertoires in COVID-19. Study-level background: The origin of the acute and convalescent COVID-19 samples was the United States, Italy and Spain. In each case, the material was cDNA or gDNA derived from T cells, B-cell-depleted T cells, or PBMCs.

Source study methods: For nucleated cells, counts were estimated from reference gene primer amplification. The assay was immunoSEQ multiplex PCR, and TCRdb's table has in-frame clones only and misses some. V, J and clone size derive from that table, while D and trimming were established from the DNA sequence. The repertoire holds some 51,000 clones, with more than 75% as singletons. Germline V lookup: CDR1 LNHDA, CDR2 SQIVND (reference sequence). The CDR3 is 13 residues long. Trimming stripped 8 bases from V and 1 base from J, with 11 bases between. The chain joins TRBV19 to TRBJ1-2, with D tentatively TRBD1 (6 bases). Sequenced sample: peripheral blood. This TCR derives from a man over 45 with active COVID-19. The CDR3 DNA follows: TGTGCCAGTCCTGGACAGAATAACTATGGCTACACCTTC. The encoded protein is CASPGQNNYGYTF.